The 17 T cell receptor beta chains presented below share a single source sample, sequenced in a study of cytomegalovirus exposure and HLA in healthy donors. The PCR employed 60 Vbeta primers together with 13 Jbeta primers. Sequenced by immunoSEQ multiplex PCR; TCRdb stores in-frame clones only, minus some. Among around 160,000 clones listed, approximately 83% were seen once. Specimen: PBMCs. These TCRs come from a young man in good health and CMV-seropositive.

The gene calls are TRBV5-1 and TRBJ1-2; the D is unclear. Germline CDR1 is SGHRS and CDR2 is YFSETQ. The length of the CDR3 is 13 residues. Between the trimmed V and J ends, which lost 4 bases and 7 bases, there was a span of 14 bases. CDR3 sequence (DNA): TGCGCCAGCAGCATAGCGCCGGGTAGTGGCTACACCTTC. As protein: CASSIAPGSGYTF.

The rearrangement joins TRBV6-1 to TRBJ1-3; 7 bases agree with TRBD1. Germline CDR1 reads MNHNS; CDR2 reads SASEGT. The trim removed 8 bases at V and 2 bases at J, leaving 9 bases unmatched. CDR3 length: 15 residues. CDR3 bases: TGTGCCAGCGCCAGGGGGGACAGCCCTGGAAACACCATATATTTT. Translated, it gives CASARGDSPGNTIYF.

The sample holds a few counts of this clone. This chain uses TRBV7-8 with TRBJ1-6, with D possibly matching TRBD1 (5 bases). The CDR3 totals 14 residues. V was cut by 5 bases and J by 0 bases, with 5 bases left in between. The germline V gene encodes CDR1 SGHVS and CDR2 FQNEAQ. CDR3 sequence: CASSDSSYNSPLHF. The CDR3 nucleotides are TGTGCCAGCAGCGACAGCTCCTATAATTCACCCCTCCACTTT.

The rearrangement joins TRBV6-4 to TRBJ2-3, with 8 bases lining up with TRBD2. The V segment lost 4 bases and the J segment 2 bases; nucleotides outside the gene matches: 5. The CDR3 runs to 15 residues. Germline assignment: CDR1 MRHNA and CDR2 SNTAGT. The CDR3 spells CASSVLADSTDTQYF. Written as DNA, the CDR3 is TGTGCCAGCAGTGTACTAGCGGATTCCACAGATACGCAGTATTTT.

The chain carries TRBV4-1 and TRBJ1-1; no definite D call. There are 14 residues in the CDR3. Looked up from germline, CDR1 is MGHRA and CDR2 is YSYEKL. Trimming took off 4 bases at V and 0 bases at J, with 9 bases between the two ends. Here the CDR3 reads CASSPQQMNTEAFF. The CDR3 nucleotides are TGCGCCAGCAGCCCCCAACAGATGAACACTGAAGCTTTCTTT.

This chain links TRBV6-1 with TRBJ1-2, with D maybe TRBD1 (5 bases). Trimming stripped 4 bases from V and 5 bases from J, with 17 bases between. Looked up from germline, CDR1 is MNHNS and CDR2 is SASEGT. The CDR3 runs 15 residues. Here the CDR3 DNA reads TGTGCCAGCAGTGCTGGGATGACAGTTCGATATGGCTACACCTTC. Protein: CASSAGMTVRYGYTF.

The genes are TRBV19 and TRBJ1-6, with D possibly being TRBD1 (5 bases). The CDR3 consists of 15 residues. CDR1 and CDR2 (germline): LNHDA, SQIVND (reference sequence). The V and J ends lost 1 base and 3 bases respectively, with 7 bases between them. CDR3 sequence: CASSIGGFYNSPLHF. The CDR3 DNA is TGTGCCAGTAGTATAGGGGGCTTCTATAATTCACCCCTCCACTTT.

A word on this clone: Relative to the germline gene, one junction end is altered; a read error may explain this. The chain links TRBV7-9 to TRBJ2-7, with D tentatively TRBD2 (5 bases). Per the germline V gene, CDR1 is SEHNR and CDR2 is FQNEAQ (reference sequence). The CDR3 sequence is 12 residues long. The CDR3 loop reads CSSSPRAAEQYF. For the CDR3, the DNA is TGTTCCAGCAGCCCGAGGGCGGCCGAGCAGTACTTC.

V gene TRBV18 combines with J gene TRBJ2-7; TRBD1 matches 10 bases. The V segment lost 4 bases and the J segment 6 bases; nucleotides outside the gene matches: 9. This CDR3 has 15 residues. The V gene's germline CDR1 is KGHSH and CDR2 LQKENI. The CDR3 is CASSLRTGGPVEQYF. The CDR3, as DNA: TGTGCCAGCTCACTTCGGACAGGGGGGCCGGTCGAGCAGTACTTC.

This chain joins TRBV4-3 and TRBJ2-6, with a tentative D call TRBD2 (5 bases). This CDR3 comprises 15 residues. Trimming removed 0 bases from V and 5 bases from J, with 8 bases in between. CDR1 is LGHNA, CDR2 YSLEER, per germline. This CDR3 is CASSQDRGWANVLTF. The CDR3 bases are TGCGCCAGCAGCCAAGATCGGGGTTGGGCCAACGTCCTGACTTTC.

This chain links TRBV27 with TRBJ2-5; D possibly corresponds to TRBD1 (6 bases). Germline assignment: CDR1 MNHEY and CDR2 SMNVEV (reference sequence). The CDR3 runs 15 residues. V lost 0 bases to trimming and J lost 1 base, with 9 bases between them. CDR3 nucleotide sequence: TGTGCCAGCAGTTTATCGAGACAGGTCCAAGAGACCCAGTACTTC. It is translated as CASSLSRQVQETQYF.

The chain employs TRBV6-5 and TRBJ2-1; 12 bases agree with TRBD2. Germline CDR1 MNHEY, CDR2 SVGAGI. The junction had 7 bases not matched to a gene; V was cut back by 4 bases and J by 9 bases. The CDR3 length is 15 residues. The chain's CDR3 is CASSSFLAGGREQFF. DNA of the CDR3: TGTGCCAGCAGTTCTTTCCTAGCGGGGGGGCGTGAGCAGTTCTTC.

The table lists this clone with a count of one. The chain joins TRBV27 to TRBJ1-1; tentative D call: TRBD1 (5 bases). CDR3 size: 16 residues. CDR1 and CDR2 (germline): MNHEY, SMNVEV (reference sequence). V was cut by 5 bases and J by 4 bases, with 20 bases left in between. Here the CDR3 reads CASSLMVNAGSTEAFF. CDR3 nucleotide sequence: TGTGCCAGCAGTCTTATGGTTAATGCAGGGTCCACTGAAGCTTTCTTT.

V is TRBV7-3 and J is TRBJ2-2; 12 bases agree with TRBD2. This CDR3 has 15 residues. With V trimmed by 7 bases and J by 7 bases, 7 bases remained unmatched. Germline loops: CDR1 SGHTA, CDR2 FQGTGA. CDR3: CASIQLAGGIGELFF. Here the CDR3 DNA reads TGTGCCAGCATACAACTAGCGGGGGGTATCGGGGAGCTGTTTTTT.

The V and J genes are TRBV9 and TRBJ1-1, with a weak D call TRBD1 (5 bases). V lost 4 bases and J lost 5, with 18 bases in between. The CDR3 is 15 amino acids. Germline CDR1 reads SGDLS; CDR2 reads YYNGEE. DNA of the CDR3: TGTGCCAGCAGCCCCCGCGGGGGTGTCGTTACTGAAGCTTTCTTT. This translates into CASSPRGGVVTEAFF.

V and J are TRBV2 and TRBJ2-7; TRBD2 is a possible D gene (5 bases). CDR1 is SNHLY, CDR2 FYNNEI, per germline. CDR3 length: 13 residues. Trimming removed 4 bases at V and 6 bases at J, with 13 bases between. As DNA, the CDR3 is TGTGCCAGCAGTGGTCAGGTCGGAGGCGAGCAGTACTTC. Translated: CASSGQVGGEQYF.

This clone appeared a single time. The chain joins TRBV10-2 to TRBJ2-7; 8 bases map to TRBD2. Germline assignment: CDR1 WSHSY and CDR2 SAAADI. Losses at the gene ends were 6 bases for V and 4 bases for J; bases not matched to a gene: 8. The CDR3 has 14 amino acids. The CDR3 sequence: CASRGRGDTYEQYF. For the CDR3, the DNA is TGCGCCAGCAGGGGGCGGGGGGATACATACGAGCAGTACTTC.